These 8 T cell receptor beta chains came from one sample sequenced in a study of blood T cell repertoires in COVID-19. Produced via immunoSEQ multiplex PCR; TCRdb's table is partial and in-frame only. The sample lists roughly 200,000 clones; around 85% were seen once. Material: peripheral blood. All receptors derive from a person aged 65-85 years with COVID-19, enrolled during active disease.

The CDR3 loop reads CASSIAGGRYEQFF. In DNA, the CDR3 is TGTGCCAGTAGCATCGCGGGGGGGCGGTATGAGCAGTTCTTC. V and J are TRBV19 and TRBJ2-1, with TRBD2 matching 9 bases. Looked up from germline, CDR1 is LNHDA and CDR2 is SQIVND (reference sequence). After removal of 6 bases from V and 8 bases from J, the junction contained 8 bases not matched to a gene. The CDR3 is 14 amino acids.

This chain joins TRBV5-6 and TRBJ2-7, with D perhaps matching TRBD1 (5 bases). The CDR3 has 15 residues. V was trimmed by 0 bases and J by 3 bases, leaving 13 bases between them. Germline V gene data show CDR1 as SGHDT and CDR2 as YYEEEE. The CDR3 region is CASSLGQRPNYEQYF. The CDR3 nucleotides read TGTGCCAGCAGCTTGGGACAGAGGCCCAACTACGAGCAGTACTTC.

This CDR3 reads CASSKLARENRVYGYTF. CDR3 nucleotides: TGTGCCAGCAGCAAACTGGCCAGGGAAAATCGGGTATATGGCTACACCTTC. This sequence joins TRBV21-1 and TRBJ1-2; the table names TRBD1, a call not compared with the DNA. TRBV21-1 is a pseudogene locus. The CDR3 sequence is 17 residues long.

This sequence joins TRBV7-8 and TRBJ1-3; D might be TRBD1 (6 bases). V lost 5 bases and J lost 1, with 12 bases in between. Germline lookup yields CDR1 SGHVS and CDR2 FQNEAQ. The CDR3 covers 15 residues. The CDR3 reads CASSPHRASGNTIYF. CDR3 nucleotide sequence: TGTGCCAGCAGCCCCCACAGGGCATCTGGAAACACCATATATTTT.

The genes are TRBV9 and TRBJ2-7, with TRBD1 as a possible D gene (5 bases). V was cut by 0 bases and J by 3 bases, with 13 bases left in between. Germline V gene sequence: CDR1 SGDLS, CDR2 YYNGEE. The CDR3 covers 15 residues. In nucleotides, the CDR3 is TGTGCCAGCAGCGTAGATTGGCAGGGCGACTACGAGCAGTACTTC. It codes for CASSVDWQGDYEQYF.

This rearrangement joins TRBV5-5 to TRBJ2-7; 8 positions agree with TRBD1. J was trimmed by 2 bases and V by 4 bases; bases with no gene match: 5. This CDR3 is built from 14 residues. The germline V gene encodes CDR1 SGHKS and CDR2 YYEKEE (reference sequence). This chain's CDR3 is CASSRDRPPYEQYF. The CDR3 coding sequence is TGTGCCAGCAGCAGGGACAGGCCTCCCTACGAGCAGTACTTC.

The V call is TRBV28, the J call TRBJ2-3; tentatively, D is TRBD2 (5 bases). This CDR3 region has 14 residues. Germline CDR1 MDHEN, CDR2 SYDVKM. The V gene lost 7 bases and the J gene lost 4 bases, with 15 bases spanning the gap. The CDR3 coding sequence is TGTGCCAGCACCTTAGGGCAGGAGGCAGATACGCAGTATTTT. Its translation is CASTLGQEADTQYF.

The chain has TRBV28 and TRBJ1-3, with a tentative D call TRBD1 (6 bases). V dropped 5 bases and J dropped 2 bases, with 13 bases sitting between them. Germline CDR1 is MDHEN and CDR2 is SYDVKM. The CDR3 has 15 amino acids. In DNA, the CDR3 is TGTGCCAGCAGTCTTAAACAGGGTACTGGAAACACCATATATTTT. Amino acid sequence: CASSLKQGTGNTIYF.